This T cell receptor beta chain was sequenced during a study of CD8 T cells in ankylosing spondylitis. Findings of the study overall: Reportedly, matched ankylosing spondylitis synovial fluid was significantly enriched for disease-linked clones. There was a TCR beta motif, made of fewer than 10 highly homologous variants, that appeared characteristic of ankylosing spondylitis blood.

CDR3 length: 14 residues. Trimming cost V 4 bases and J 0 bases; bases outside gene matches: 3. CDR1 and CDR2 (germline): SGHRS, YFSETQ. The authors made TCR beta libraries by quantitative 5'-RACE with molecular barcodes. Each CDR3 protein gets one entry after TCRdb re-called the 5' RACE reads with MiXCR. This sample has 400,000 to 450,000 distinct CDR3 sequences, with over 15% found just once. In its sample, this clonotype was seen many times. Its antigen remains unknown. Specimen: blood, either unsorted or a sorted T cell fraction (not recorded which). The clonotype originates from a male donor with ankylosing spondylitis. The rearrangement joins TRBV5-1 to TRBJ2-5; 7 bases are shared with TRBD2. The CDR3 region has the DNA TGCGCCAGCAGCCAGACTAGCAACCAAGAGACCCAGTACTTC. Its protein product is CASSQTSNQETQYF.